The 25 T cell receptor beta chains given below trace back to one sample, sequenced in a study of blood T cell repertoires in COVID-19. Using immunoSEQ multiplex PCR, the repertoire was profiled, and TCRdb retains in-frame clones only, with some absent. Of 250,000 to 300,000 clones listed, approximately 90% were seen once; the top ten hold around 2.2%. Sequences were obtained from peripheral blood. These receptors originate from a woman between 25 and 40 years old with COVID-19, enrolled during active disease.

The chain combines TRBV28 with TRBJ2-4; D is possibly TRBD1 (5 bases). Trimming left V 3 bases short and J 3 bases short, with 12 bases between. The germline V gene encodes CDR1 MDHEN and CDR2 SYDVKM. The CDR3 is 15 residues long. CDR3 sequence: CASSFVGLGKNIQYF. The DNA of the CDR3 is TGTGCCAGCAGTTTCGTGGGGCTCGGCAAAAACATTCAGTACTTC.

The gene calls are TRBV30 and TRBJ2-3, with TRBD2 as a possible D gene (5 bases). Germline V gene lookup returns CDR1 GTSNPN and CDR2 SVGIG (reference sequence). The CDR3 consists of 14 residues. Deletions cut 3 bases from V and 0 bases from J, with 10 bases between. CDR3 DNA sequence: TGTGCCTGGAGGCGAGGGCTAAGCACAGATACGCAGTATTTT. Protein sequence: CAWRRGLSTDTQYF.

The CDR3 here is CASNGTGSNQPQHF. In DNA form, the CDR3 reads TGTGCCAGCAATGGGACAGGTAGCAATCAGCCCCAGCATTTT. The chain links TRBV25-1 to TRBJ1-5; 8 nucleotides match TRBD1. The CDR3 has 14 amino acids. The germline CDR1 and CDR2 sequences are MGHDK and SYGVNS. J lost 0 bases, V lost 7 bases, and 2 bases had no gene match.

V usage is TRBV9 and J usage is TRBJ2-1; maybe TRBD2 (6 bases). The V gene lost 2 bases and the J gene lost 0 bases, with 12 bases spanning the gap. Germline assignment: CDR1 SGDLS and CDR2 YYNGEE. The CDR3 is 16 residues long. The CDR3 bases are TGTGCCAGCAGCGTTCCGGCGGGAAGCTCCTACAATGAGCAGTTCTTC. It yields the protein CASSVPAGSSYNEQFF.

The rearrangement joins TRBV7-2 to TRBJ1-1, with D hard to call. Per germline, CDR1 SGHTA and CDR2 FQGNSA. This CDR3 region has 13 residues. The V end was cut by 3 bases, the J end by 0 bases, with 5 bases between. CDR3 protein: CASSFTLNTEAFF. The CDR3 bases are TGTGCCAGCAGCTTTACACTGAACACTGAAGCTTTCTTT.

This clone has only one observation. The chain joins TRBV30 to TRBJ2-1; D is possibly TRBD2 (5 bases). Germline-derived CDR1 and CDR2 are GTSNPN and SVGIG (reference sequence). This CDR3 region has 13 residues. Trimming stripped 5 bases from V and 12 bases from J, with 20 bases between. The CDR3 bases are TGTGCCTGGCATCCGGGATCCCTGATGGGGCAGTTCTTC. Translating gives CAWHPGSLMGQFF.

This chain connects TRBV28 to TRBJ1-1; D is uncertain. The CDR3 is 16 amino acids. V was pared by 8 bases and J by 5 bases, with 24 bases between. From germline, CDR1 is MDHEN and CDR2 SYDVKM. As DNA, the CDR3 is TGTGCCAGCGTGGGTCGAGGGAGAGGGATGGGTACTGAAGCTTTCTTT. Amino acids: CASVGRGRGMGTEAFF.

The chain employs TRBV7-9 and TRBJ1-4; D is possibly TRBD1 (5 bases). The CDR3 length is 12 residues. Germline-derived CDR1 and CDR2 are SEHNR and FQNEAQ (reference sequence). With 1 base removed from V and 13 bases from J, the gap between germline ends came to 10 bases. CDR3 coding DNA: TGTGCCAGCAGCTTAGTAAACCAGGGACTGTTTTTT. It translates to CASSLVNQGLFF.

CDR3 sequence (DNA): TGTGCCAGCAGTTTATCGGGGGGGTTTTGGGTGAATGGGGCCAACGTCCTGACTTTC. The encoded protein is CASSLSGGFWVNGANVLTF. The chain joins TRBV27 to TRBJ2-6; TRBD2 agrees at 7 bases. Per germline, CDR1 MNHEY and CDR2 SMNVEV (reference sequence). The J segment lost 3 bases and the V segment lost 0 bases, leaving 11 bases of the junction unmatched. This CDR3 is built from 19 residues.

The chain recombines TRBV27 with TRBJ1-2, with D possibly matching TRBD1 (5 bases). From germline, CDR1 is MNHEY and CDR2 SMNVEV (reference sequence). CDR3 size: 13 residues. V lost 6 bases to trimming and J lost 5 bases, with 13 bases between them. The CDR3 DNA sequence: TGTGCCAGCAGGACAGCCGGGGGATATGGCTACACCTTC. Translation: CASRTAGGYGYTF.

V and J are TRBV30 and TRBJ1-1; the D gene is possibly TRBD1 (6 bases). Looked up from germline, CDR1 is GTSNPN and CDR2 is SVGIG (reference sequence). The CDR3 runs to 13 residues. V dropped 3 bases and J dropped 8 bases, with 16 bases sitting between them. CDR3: CAWRGSMGAEAFF. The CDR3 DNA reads TGTGCCTGGAGGGGTAGTATGGGGGCCGAAGCTTTCTTT.

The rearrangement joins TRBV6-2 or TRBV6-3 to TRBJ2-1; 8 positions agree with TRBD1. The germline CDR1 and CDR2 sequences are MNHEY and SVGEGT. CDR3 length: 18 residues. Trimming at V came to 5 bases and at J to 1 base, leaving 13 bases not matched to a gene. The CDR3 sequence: CASSHNLQNRGSYNEQFF. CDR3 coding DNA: TGTGCCAGCAGTCACAACCTCCAAAACAGGGGGTCCTACAATGAGCAGTTCTTC.

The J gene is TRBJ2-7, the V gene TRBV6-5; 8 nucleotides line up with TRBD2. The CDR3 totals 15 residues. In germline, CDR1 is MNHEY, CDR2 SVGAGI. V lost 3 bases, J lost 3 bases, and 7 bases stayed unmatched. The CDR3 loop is CASSYSAGGNYEQYF. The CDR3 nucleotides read TGTGCCAGCAGTTATTCGGCGGGGGGTAACTACGAGCAGTACTTC.

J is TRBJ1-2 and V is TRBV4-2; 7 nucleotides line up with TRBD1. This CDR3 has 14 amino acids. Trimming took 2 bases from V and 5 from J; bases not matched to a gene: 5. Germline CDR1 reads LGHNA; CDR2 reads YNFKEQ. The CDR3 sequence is CASSQIGQVYGYTF. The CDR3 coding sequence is TGTGCCAGCAGCCAAATCGGACAGGTTTATGGCTACACCTTC.

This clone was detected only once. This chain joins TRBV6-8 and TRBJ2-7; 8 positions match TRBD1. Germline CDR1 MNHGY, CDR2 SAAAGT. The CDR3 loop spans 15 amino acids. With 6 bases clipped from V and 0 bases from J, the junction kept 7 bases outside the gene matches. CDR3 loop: CASSPDRESSYEQYF. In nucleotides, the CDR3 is TGTGCCAGCAGCCCGGACAGGGAAAGCTCCTACGAGCAGTACTTC.

CDR3 residues: CASSEVAGTGGRNTIYF. Written as DNA, the CDR3 is TGTGCCAGCAGTGAAGTAGCCGGGACAGGGGGTCGAAACACCATATATTTT. V is TRBV6-1 and J is TRBJ1-3; the match to TRBD1 covers 11 bases. Germline CDR1 is MNHNS and CDR2 is SASEGT. V gave up 1 base and J gave up 5 bases; unmatched junction bases: 7. The CDR3 has 17 amino acids.

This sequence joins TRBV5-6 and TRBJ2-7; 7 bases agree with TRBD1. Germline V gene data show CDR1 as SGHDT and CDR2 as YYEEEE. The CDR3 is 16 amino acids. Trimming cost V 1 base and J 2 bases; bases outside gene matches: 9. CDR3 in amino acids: CASSLSPDRPTYEQYF. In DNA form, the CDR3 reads TGTGCCAGCAGCTTGTCCCCGGACAGGCCTACCTACGAGCAGTACTTC.

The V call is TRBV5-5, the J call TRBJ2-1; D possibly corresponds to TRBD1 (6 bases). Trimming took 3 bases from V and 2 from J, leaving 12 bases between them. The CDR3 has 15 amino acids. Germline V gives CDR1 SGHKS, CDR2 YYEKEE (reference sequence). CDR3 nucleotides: TGTGCCAGCAGCTGGGACACCAACACCTACAATGAGCAGTTCTTC. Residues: CASSWDTNTYNEQFF. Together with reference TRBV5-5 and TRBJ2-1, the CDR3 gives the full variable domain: DAGVTQSPTHLIKTRGQQVTLRCSPISGHKSVSWYQQVLGQGPQFIFQYYEKEERGRGNFPDRFSARQFPNYSSELNVNALLLGDSALYLCASSWDTNTYNEQFFGPGTRLTVL.

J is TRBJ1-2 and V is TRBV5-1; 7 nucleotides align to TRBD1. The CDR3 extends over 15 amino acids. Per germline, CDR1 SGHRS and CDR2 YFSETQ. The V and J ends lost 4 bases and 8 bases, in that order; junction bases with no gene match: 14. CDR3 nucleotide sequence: TGCGCCAGCAGCGACCCACGACAGGGATCAGTGGGCTACACCTTC. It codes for CASSDPRQGSVGYTF.

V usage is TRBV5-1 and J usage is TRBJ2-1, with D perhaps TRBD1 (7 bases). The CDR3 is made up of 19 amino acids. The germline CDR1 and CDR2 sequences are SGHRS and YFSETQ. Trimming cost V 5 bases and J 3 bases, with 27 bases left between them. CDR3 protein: CASRQTGTVRLARYNEQFF. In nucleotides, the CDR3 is TGCGCCAGCAGGCAAACCGGGACAGTCCGTCTAGCGCGCTACAATGAGCAGTTCTTC. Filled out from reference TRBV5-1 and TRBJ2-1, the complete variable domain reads KAGVTQTPRYLIKTRGQQVTLSCSPISGHRSVSWYQQTPGQGLQFLFEYFSETQRNKGNFPGRFSGRQFSNSRSEMNVSTLELGDSALYLCASRQTGTVRLARYNEQFFGPGTRLTVL.

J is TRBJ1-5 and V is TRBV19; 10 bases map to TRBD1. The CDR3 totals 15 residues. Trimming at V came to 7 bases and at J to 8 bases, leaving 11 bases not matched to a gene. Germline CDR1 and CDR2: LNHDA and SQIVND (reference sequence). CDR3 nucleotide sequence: TGTGCCAGTAAGGGGACAGGGGTGGAATGGAAGCCCCAGCATTTT. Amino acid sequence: CASKGTGVEWKPQHF.

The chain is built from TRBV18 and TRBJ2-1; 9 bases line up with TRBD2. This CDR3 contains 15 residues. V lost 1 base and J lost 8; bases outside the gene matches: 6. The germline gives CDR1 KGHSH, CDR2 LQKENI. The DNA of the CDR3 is TGTGCCAGCTCACCACTGGCGGGAGGGCGAGATGAGCAGTTCTTC. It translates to CASSPLAGGRDEQFF.

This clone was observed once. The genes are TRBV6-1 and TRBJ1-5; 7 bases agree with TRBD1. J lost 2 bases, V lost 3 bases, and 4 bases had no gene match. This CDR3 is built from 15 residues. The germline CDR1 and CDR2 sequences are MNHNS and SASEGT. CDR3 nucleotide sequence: TGTGCCAGCAGTGAGATAGGACAGGGCAATCAGCCCCAGCATTTT. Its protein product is CASSEIGQGNQPQHF.

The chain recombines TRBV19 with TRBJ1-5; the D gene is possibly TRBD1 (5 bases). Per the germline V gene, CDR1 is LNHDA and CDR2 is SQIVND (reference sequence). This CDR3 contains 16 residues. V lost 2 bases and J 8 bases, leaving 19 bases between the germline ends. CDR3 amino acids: CASSIITGALFEPQHF. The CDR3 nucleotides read TGTGCCAGTAGTATAATTACAGGTGCTTTGTTTGAGCCCCAGCATTTT.

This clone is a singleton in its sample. The CDR3 nucleotides are TGTGCCAGTAGTATGCCTAGCGGGATCACCGAGCAGTACTTC. Protein sequence: CASSMPSGITEQYF. The chain is built from TRBV19 and TRBJ2-7; 9 bases agree with TRBD2. This CDR3 region has 14 residues. V dropped 3 bases and J dropped 6; count of bases not matched to a gene: 6. The germline CDR1 and CDR2 sequences are LNHDA and SQIVND (reference sequence). The whole variable domain, filled in from reference TRBV19 and TRBJ2-7, reads DGGITQSPKYLFRKEGQNVTLSCEQNLNHDAMYWYRQDPGQGLRLIYYSQIVNDFQKGDIAEGYSVSREKKESFPLTVTSAQKNPTAFYLCASSMPSGITEQYFGPGTRLTVT.